The present entry profiles one TCR beta chain with its context. Profiling relied on immunoSEQ multiplex PCR, and the TCRdb table lists in-frame clones only, not all of them. The table shows around 1,000,000 clones, with roughly 80% occurring only once. In germline, CDR1 is SGHNT, CDR2 YYREEE (reference sequence). Trimming removed 0 bases at V and 0 bases at J, with 10 bases between. The CDR3 runs 16 residues. These data originate in a study of shared clonotypes between healthy human individuals. Sequenced: memory CD4+ T cells from PBMCs. The subset is: CD45RA-negative fraction. This chain connects TRBV5-4 to TRBJ2-1; D possibly corresponds to TRBD2 (5 bases). This sequence was found in a man younger than 35 in good health. Some clones in this sample may be carry-over from other donors' samples. This chain's CDR3 is CASSLGSGSSYNEQFF. The CDR3 DNA reads as TGTGCCAGCAGCTTGGGGAGCGGTAGCTCCTACAATGAGCAGTTCTTC.